Given below is one TCR beta chain in context. The sample is drawn from a study of T cell responses to AZD1222 COVID-19 vaccine. The table came from immunoSEQ multiplex PCR; TCRdb's copy has only in-frame clones and leaves some out. The sample has about 120,000 clones, roughly nine tenths seen once. CDR1 and CDR2 from the germline V gene are MDHEN and SYDVKM. Between the trimmed V and J ends, which lost 4 bases and 8 bases, there was a span of 14 bases. This CDR3 region has 14 residues. This chain joins TRBV28 and TRBJ1-4; unclear D gene. This clonotype was sampled from an adult in good health. Sequenced here: peripheral blood, sampled on day 0 of AZD1222 vaccination. The CDR3: CASSSPGSGEKLFF. The CDR3 DNA is TGTGCCAGCAGTTCCCCGGGATCGGGGGAAAAACTGTTTTTT.